Shown below are 26 T cell receptor beta chains from a single sample sequenced in a study of blood T cell repertoires in COVID-19. The method was immunoSEQ multiplex PCR; TCRdb's version includes in-frame clones alone and lacks a portion of them. This table has about 180,000 clones, about 84% appearing once. The material sequenced was PBMCs or T cells enriched from blood (not recorded which). The receptor set was obtained from a young woman who had recovered from COVID-19.

The chain joins TRBV5-6 to TRBJ2-7, with 10 bases matching TRBD1. The CDR3 length is 14 residues. Germline CDR1 and CDR2: SGHDT and YYEEEE. Trimming took 5 bases from V and 5 from J; bases not matched to a gene: 7. This CDR3 reads CASRFGTGVDEQYF. The CDR3 bases are TGTGCCAGCAGATTCGGGACAGGGGTGGACGAGCAGTACTTC.

V and J are TRBV7-9 and TRBJ2-3; tentative D call: TRBD2 (5 bases). Trimming pared 0 bases from V and 6 bases from J, leaving 10 bases between. From germline, CDR1 is SEHNR and CDR2 FQNEAQ (reference sequence). The CDR3 contains 14 residues. The CDR3 protein is CASSLAASSDTQYF. The CDR3 DNA reads as TGTGCCAGCAGCTTAGCGGCTAGCTCGGATACGCAGTATTTT.

The chain employs TRBV19 and TRBJ2-3, with 7 positions matching TRBD1. CDR3 length: 13 residues. V lost 9 bases to trimming and J lost 5 bases; unmatched junction nucleotides: 8. Germline V gives CDR1 LNHDA, CDR2 SQIVND (reference sequence). The CDR3 loop reads CASRTGGGDTQYF. The DNA for the CDR3 is TGTGCCAGCCGGACAGGAGGTGGAGATACGCAGTATTTT. The full variable domain, its missing parts supplied by reference TRBV19 and TRBJ2-3, is DGGITQSPKYLFRKEGQNVTLSCEQNLNHDAMYWYRQDPGQGLRLIYYSQIVNDFQKGDIAEGYSVSREKKESFPLTVTSAQKNPTAFYLCASRTGGGDTQYFGPGTRLTVL.

The chain recombines TRBV7-8 with TRBJ1-1; D is perhaps TRBD1 (6 bases). The V end was cut by 5 bases, the J end by 0 bases, with 13 bases between. The germline CDR1 and CDR2 sequences are SGHVS and FQNEAQ. This CDR3 contains 15 residues. In nucleotides, the CDR3 is TGTGCCAGCAGCAGTCTGGGACAACTGAACACTGAAGCTTTCTTT. This translates into CASSSLGQLNTEAFF.

V is TRBV28 and J is TRBJ1-1; D is possibly TRBD1 (6 bases). The V gene's germline CDR1 is MDHEN and CDR2 SYDVKM. Trimming removed 8 bases from V and 10 bases from J, with 23 bases in between. CDR3 length: 14 residues. DNA of the CDR3: TGTGCCAGCGCACGGCCTCGGGGGGCGAGGGGAGCTTTCTTT. It codes for CASARPRGARGAFF.

The chain links TRBV28 to TRBJ2-3, with 7 bases aligning to TRBD1. Germline loops: CDR1 MDHEN, CDR2 SYDVKM. The CDR3 has 15 residues. J gave up 2 bases and V 10 bases, and 12 bases lay outside the gene matches. The CDR3 reads CATRATGKVTDTQYF. CDR3 sequence (DNA): TGTGCCACCCGGGCGACAGGGAAGGTCACAGATACGCAGTATTTT.

The V call is TRBV19, the J call TRBJ2-1; 8 positions match TRBD2. This CDR3 is 14 amino acids long. The V segment lost 6 bases and the J segment 4 bases; nucleotides outside the gene matches: 5. Germline loops: CDR1 LNHDA, CDR2 SQIVND (reference sequence). The CDR3 reads CASSELAAYNEQFF. CDR3 coding DNA: TGTGCCAGTAGCGAACTAGCGGCTTACAATGAGCAGTTCTTC.

This clone was counted a few times. The V and J genes are TRBV6-5 and TRBJ2-5; tentatively, D is TRBD2 (7 bases). Per the germline V gene, CDR1 is MNHEY and CDR2 is SVGAGI. The CDR3 loop spans 15 amino acids. V was shortened by 6 bases and J by 5 bases, with 19 bases between the two germline ends. The CDR3 coding sequence is TGTGCCAGCAGGTACAGGGAGGGAGTGTTGGAGACCCAGTACTTC. Its protein product is CASRYREGVLETQYF.

V usage is TRBV25-1 and J usage is TRBJ1-1; 8 nucleotides align to TRBD1. This CDR3 has 14 amino acids. Germline loops: CDR1 MGHDK, CDR2 SYGVNS. V shed 6 bases, J shed 3 bases, and the junction held 6 bases outside the gene matches. The DNA for the CDR3 is TGTGCCAGCAGGGGGACAGGTCAAGACACTGAAGCTTTCTTT. It codes for CASRGTGQDTEAFF.

The V and J genes are TRBV5-6 and TRBJ2-5; 8 bases match TRBD1. Trimming removed 3 bases from V and 9 bases from J; junction bases left unmatched: 7. The CDR3 runs to 13 residues. Germline values: CDR1 SGHDT, CDR2 YYEEEE. The CDR3 nucleotides are TGTGCCAGCAGCTACCGGGACAGGTTGTCCCAGTACTTC. It yields the protein CASSYRDRLSQYF.

This clone was counted a single time. The chain carries TRBV7-9 and TRBJ2-7; a possible D gene is TRBD2 (7 bases). The CDR3 extends over 14 amino acids. The V gene lost 4 bases and the J gene lost 3 bases, with 13 bases spanning the gap. Germline V gene data show CDR1 as SEHNR and CDR2 as FQNEAQ (reference sequence). This CDR3 is CASSSSGGFYEQYF. In nucleotides, the CDR3 is TGTGCCAGCAGCTCGTCGGGGGGCTTCTACGAGCAGTACTTC.

The chain uses TRBV7-9 and TRBJ2-7; 7 nucleotides match TRBD1. The CDR3 is 13 residues long. The germline CDR1 and CDR2 sequences are SEHNR and FQNEAQ (reference sequence). With V trimmed by 5 bases and J by 9 bases, 10 bases remained unmatched. CDR3 sequence reads: CASSTWTGWGQYF. The CDR3 bases are TGTGCCAGCAGCACATGGACAGGTTGGGGGCAGTACTTC.

This chain connects TRBV6-2 or TRBV6-3 to TRBJ2-7, with D tentatively TRBD2 (6 bases). This CDR3 spans 16 amino acids. Trimming took 0 bases from V and 0 from J, leaving 12 bases between them. Looked up from germline, CDR1 is MNHEY and CDR2 is SVGEGT. The CDR3 reads CASSYSLAPSSYEQYF. CDR3 DNA sequence: TGTGCCAGCAGTTACTCACTAGCACCCAGCTCCTACGAGCAGTACTTC.

The chain has TRBV5-4 and TRBJ2-3; D not certain. The CDR3 runs 15 residues. V lost 7 bases to trimming and J lost 3 bases, with 18 bases between them. Germline CDR1 is SGHNT and CDR2 is YYREEE (reference sequence). In DNA, the CDR3 is TGTGCCAGCTCAATTGTTGGCCCGAGGACAGATACGCAGTATTTT. It specifies CASSIVGPRTDTQYF.

The chain uses TRBV4-2 and TRBJ1-4, with 10 bases that match TRBD1. The V gene's germline CDR1 is LGHNA and CDR2 YNFKEQ. Trimming took 2 bases from V and 8 from J; bases not matched to a gene: 5. This CDR3 region has 15 residues. CDR3: CASSQIGTGDEKLFF. Here the CDR3 DNA reads TGTGCCAGCAGCCAAATTGGGACAGGGGACGAAAAACTGTTTTTT.

The chain couples TRBV7-9 to TRBJ2-3, with TRBD2 as a possible D gene (5 bases). This CDR3 is built from 16 residues. Germline CDR1 is SEHNR and CDR2 is FQNEAQ (reference sequence). The V end was cut by 6 bases, the J end by 5 bases, with 21 bases between. The CDR3 nucleotides read TGTGCCAGCAGGCCCAGCGGAAGCCGGTTTAAAGATACGCAGTATTTT. It codes for CASRPSGSRFKDTQYF.

The chain joins TRBV2 to TRBJ1-1, with TRBD1 identical over 7 bases. Germline CDR1 reads SNHLY; CDR2 reads FYNNEI. This CDR3 is built from 14 residues. The junction had 8 bases not matched to a gene; V was cut back by 6 bases and J by 4 bases. In DNA form, the CDR3 reads TGTGCCAGCAGCCTTCAGACAGGGTCCACTGAAGCTTTCTTT. This gives the protein CASSLQTGSTEAFF. Using reference TRBV2 and TRBJ1-1 for the parts outside the CDR3, the full variable domain is EPEVTQTPSHQVTQMGQEVILRCVPISNHLYFYWYRQILGQKVEFLVSFYNNEISEKSEIFDDQFSVERPDGSNFTLKIRSTKLEDSAMYFCASSLQTGSTEAFFGQGTRLTVV.

The chain carries TRBV5-5 and TRBJ2-7; D remains unclear. Trimming cost V 5 bases and J 2 bases, with 14 bases left between them. The CDR3 loop spans 14 amino acids. Germline V gene sequence: CDR1 SGHKS, CDR2 YYEKEE (reference sequence). CDR3 nucleotides: TGTGCCAGCAGGCCGATATTAAGAGCCTACGAGCAGTACTTC. Its protein product is CASRPILRAYEQYF. Using reference TRBV5-5 and TRBJ2-7 for the parts outside the CDR3, the full variable domain is DAGVTQSPTHLIKTRGQQVTLRCSPISGHKSVSWYQQVLGQGPQFIFQYYEKEERGRGNFPDRFSARQFPNYSSELNVNALLLGDSALYLCASRPILRAYEQYFGPGTRLTVT.

This sequence joins TRBV29-1 and TRBJ1-1; D is uncertain. The CDR3 has 11 residues. Germline assignment: CDR1 SQVTM and CDR2 ANQGSEA. Between the trimmed V and J ends, which lost 3 bases and 1 base, there was a span of 3 bases. The CDR3 DNA reads as TGCAGCGTTGAGAGGAACACTGAAGCTTTCTTT. It specifies CSVERNTEAFF.

The rearrangement links TRBV16 to TRBJ1-2; D might be TRBD1 (6 bases). Germline lookup yields CDR1 KGHSY and CDR2 FQNENV. The CDR3 runs to 15 residues. The V gene lost 0 bases and the J gene lost 3 bases, with 11 bases spanning the gap. The CDR3 DNA reads TGTGCCAGCAGCCAATCGCTGAGACAGGACTATGGCTACACCTTC. This codes for CASSQSLRQDYGYTF.

CDR3 region: CASSPGRVYEQYF. CDR3 bases: TGTGCCAGCAGCCCGGGCAGGGTCTACGAGCAGTACTTC. The V and J genes are TRBV7-7 and TRBJ2-7, with a possible D match to TRBD1 (5 bases). V was shortened by 5 bases and J by 3 bases, with 11 bases between the two germline ends. The germline V gene encodes CDR1 SSHAT and CDR2 FNYEAQ (reference sequence). The CDR3 extends over 13 amino acids.

The chain has TRBV7-2 and TRBJ2-2, with 8 bases matching TRBD1. J lost 7 bases, V lost 2 bases, and 3 bases had no gene match. CDR1 and CDR2 (germline): SGHTA, FQGNSA. This CDR3 has 14 residues. CDR3 loop: CASSLTGGYGELFF. CDR3 nucleotides: TGTGCCAGCAGCTTAACAGGGGGTTACGGGGAGCTGTTTTTT.

The rearrangement links TRBV7-9 to TRBJ1-2; tentative D call: TRBD1 (5 bases). Per the germline V gene, CDR1 is SEHNR and CDR2 is FQNEAQ (reference sequence). CDR3 size: 12 residues. V was clipped by 6 bases and J by 5 bases, with 10 bases between them. The CDR3 sequence: CASSSDSYGYTF. The CDR3 nucleotides read TGTGCCAGCAGTTCTGACAGTTATGGCTACACCTTC.

This sequence joins TRBV6-5 and TRBJ1-3; 10 bases line up with TRBD1. V lost 9 bases, J lost 4 bases, and 6 bases stayed unmatched. Germline V gene lookup returns CDR1 MNHEY and CDR2 SVGAGI. The CDR3 contains 14 residues. CDR3 loop: CARGETGGGNTIYF. The CDR3 nucleotides are TGTGCCAGGGGCGAGACAGGGGGCGGAAACACCATATATTTT.

The chain uses TRBV24-1 and TRBJ2-7; 9 bases match TRBD1. V gave up 4 bases and J gave up 3 bases; unmatched junction bases: 3. Germline assignment: CDR1 KGHDR and CDR2 SFDVKD. The CDR3 is 14 residues long. CDR3 sequence: CATSDPDRGYEQYF. CDR3 nucleotide sequence: TGTGCCACCAGTGACCCGGACAGGGGCTACGAGCAGTACTTC.

This clone has more than one count but fewer than ten. The chain is built from TRBV4-2 and TRBJ1-6; tentatively, D is TRBD1 (6 bases). This CDR3 region has 17 residues. Germline V CDR1 and CDR2: LGHNA, YNFKEQ. Trimming removed 0 bases at V and 6 bases at J, with 15 bases between. Here the CDR3 reads CASSQETGTILNSPLHF. In DNA, the CDR3 is TGTGCCAGCAGCCAAGAAACAGGGACGATACTTAATTCACCCCTCCACTTT.